This paragraph covers one TCR beta chain sequence. The sample originates from a study of blood T cell repertoires in COVID-19. The germline gives CDR1 MNHNS, CDR2 SASEGT. The CDR3 has 15 amino acids. Trimming stripped 3 bases from V and 5 bases from J, with 16 bases between. Sequencing used immunoSEQ multiplex PCR; TCRdb keeps in-frame clones, though not all of them. The top ten hold roughly a sixth of the sample, which has about 83,000 clones, about 82% seen once. Sequencing was performed on peripheral blood. V and J are TRBV6-1 and TRBJ1-1; D is possibly TRBD1 (6 bases). This receptor was identified in a woman of 80 years or more with acute or convalescent COVID-19. The CDR3 region is CASSEPGGANTEAFF. The CDR3 DNA reads TGTGCCAGCAGTGAGCCGGGGGGGGCGAATACTGAAGCTTTCTTT.